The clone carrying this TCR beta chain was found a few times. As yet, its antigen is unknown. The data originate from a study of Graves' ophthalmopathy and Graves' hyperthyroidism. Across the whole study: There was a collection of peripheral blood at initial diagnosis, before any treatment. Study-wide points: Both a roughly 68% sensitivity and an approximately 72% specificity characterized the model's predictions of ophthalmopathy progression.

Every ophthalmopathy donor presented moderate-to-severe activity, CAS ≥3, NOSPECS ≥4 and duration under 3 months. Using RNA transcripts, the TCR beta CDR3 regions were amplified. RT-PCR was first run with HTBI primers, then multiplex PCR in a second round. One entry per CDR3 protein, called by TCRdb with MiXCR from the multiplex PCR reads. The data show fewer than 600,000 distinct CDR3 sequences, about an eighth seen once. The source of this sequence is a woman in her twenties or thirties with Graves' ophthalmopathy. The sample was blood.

CDR3: CASSINTVGEGTAFF. The CDR3 DNA reads TGTGCCAGTAGTATAAATACGGTGGGAGAGGGAACAGCTTTCTTT. V and J are TRBV19 and TRBJ1-1; D not resolved. V was pared by 2 bases and J by 10 bases, with 20 bases between. The CDR3 has 15 residues. The germline V gene has CDR1 LNHDA and CDR2 SQIVND (reference sequence).